This is a list of T cell receptor beta chains from one sample in a study of CD8+CD57+ T cells in acquired aplastic anemia. Using its own MiXCR run on the reads, TCRdb lists one record per CDR3 protein. Here the sample spans 250,000 to 350,000 distinct CDR3 sequences, 56% being singletons. The sequenced material came from sorted CD4+, CD8+, or CD8+CD57+ T cells (not recorded which) from PBMCs. Receptors were obtained from a human donor with severe aplastic anemia or a healthy control (not recorded which). CDR3s include the opening cysteine and the closing phenylalanine or tryptophan. Each record gives: V gene, clone size, J gene, D gene, CDR3 length, CDR3 protein, CDR3 DNA. The D gene is left open where the match is weak. Clone size, where shown, is once, few, many, or a class for clones that have expanded.

V: TRBV20-1; size: -; J: TRBJ2-5; D: -; length: 13; CDR3: CSARMAPKETQYF; DNA: TGCAGTGCTAGAATGGCCCCTAAGGAGACCCAGTACTTC
V: TRBV6-1; size: many; J: TRBJ1-5; D: TRBD1; length: 17; CDR3: CASKRGAVTGDNQPQHF; DNA: TGTGCCAGCAAAAGGGGGGCGGTTACAGGGGACAATCAGCCCCAGCATTTT
V: TRBV5-8; size: few; J: TRBJ2-4; D: -; length: 16; CDR3: CASSLGGALAKNIQYF; DNA: TGTGCCAGCAGCTTGGGGGGGGCTCTAGCCAAAAACATTCAGTACTTC
V: TRBV20-1; size: -; J: TRBJ1-5; D: -; length: 14; CDR3: CSAPGQNSSQPQHF; DNA: TGCAGTGCCCCGGGACAAAATAGCAGTCAGCCCCAGCATTTT
V: TRBV5-8; size: many; J: TRBJ1-4; D: -; length: 15; CDR3: CASRRAGATNEKLFF; DNA: TGTGCCAGCAGGCGGGCGGGTGCAACTAATGAAAAACTGTTTTTT
V: TRBV11-3; size: few; J: TRBJ2-1; D: TRBD2; length: 15; CDR3: CASSLDSGTYNEQFF; DNA: TGTGCCAGCAGCTTGGATAGCGGGACCTACAATGAGCAGTTCTTC
V: TRBV6-2/TRBV6-3; size: -; J: TRBJ2-3; D: -; length: 14; CDR3: CASRRITTRDTQYF; DNA: TGTGCCAGCAGACGAATCACGACGAGGGATACGCAGTATTTT
V: TRBV9; size: many; J: TRBJ1-2; D: TRBD1; length: 15; CDR3: CASSVGDRRYYGYTF; DNA: TGTGCCAGCAGCGTAGGGGACAGGAGATACTATGGCTACACCTTC
V: TRBV6-1; size: many; J: TRBJ1-2; D: -; length: 13; CDR3: CASSEHQQAGYTF; DNA: TGTGCCAGCAGTGAGCACCAACAGGCCGGCTACACCTTC
V: TRBV7-2; size: once; J: TRBJ2-2; D: -; length: 13; CDR3: CASGAPNTGELFF; DNA: TGTGCCAGCGGCGCTCCTAACACCGGGGAGCTGTTTTTT
V: TRBV19; size: once; J: TRBJ1-2; D: -; length: 11; CDR3: CASSLDYGYTF; DNA: TGTGCCAGCAGCTTGGATTATGGCTACACCTTC
V: TRBV7-6; size: -; J: TRBJ2-3; D: -; length: 18; CDR3: CASSLDGPGLGGTDTQYF; DNA: TGTGCCAGCAGCTTAGATGGTCCGGGCCTAGGGGGTACAGATACGCAGTATTTT
V: TRBV5-8; size: many; J: TRBJ2-3; D: -; length: 13; CDR3: CASSLPGIDTQYF; DNA: TGTGCCAGCAGCTTGCCGGGGATAGATACGCAGTATTTT
V: TRBV5-6; size: -; J: TRBJ1-2; D: -; length: 13; CDR3: CASSLVSQYGYTF; DNA: TGTGCCAGCAGCTTGGTCAGTCAGTATGGCTACACCTTC
V: TRBV7-2; size: many; J: TRBJ2-4; D: TRBD2; length: 22; CDR3: CASSLTSPAGGTLSLAKNIQYF; DNA: TGTGCCAGCAGCTTAACCTCTCCAGCGGGGGGAACTCTATCACTAGCCAAAAACATTCAGTACTTC
V: TRBV7-3; size: -; J: TRBJ1-1; D: -; length: 13; CDR3: CASSLTYETEAFF; DNA: TGTGCCAGCAGCTTAACCTACGAAACTGAAGCTTTCTTT
V: TRBV7-8; size: few; J: TRBJ2-2; D: -; length: 14; CDR3: CASSVFSNTGELFF; DNA: TGTGCCAGCAGCGTGTTCTCGAACACCGGGGAGCTGTTTTTT
V: TRBV7-9; size: -; J: TRBJ1-1; D: -; length: 12; CDR3: CVSSPKNTEAFF; DNA: TGTGTCAGCAGCCCGAAGAACACTGAAGCCTTCTTT
V: TRBV20-1; size: -; J: TRBJ2-7; D: -; length: 16; CDR3: CSASLGWANIAYEQYF; DNA: TGCAGTGCTAGTCTAGGGTGGGCAAATATTGCCTACGAGCAGTACTTC
V: TRBV10-3; size: once; J: TRBJ1-3; D: -; length: 16; CDR3: CAILEGHPISGNTIYF; DNA: TGTGCCATCCTTGAAGGACACCCTATCTCTGGAAACACCATATATTTT
V: TRBV9; size: -; J: TRBJ2-5; D: TRBD2; length: 16; CDR3: CASSELGLDFFETQYF; DNA: TGTGCCAGCAGCGAGCTGGGACTAGATTTTTTTGAGACCCAGTACTTC
V: TRBV20-1; size: -; J: TRBJ2-7; D: -; length: 14; CDR3: CSALPGTELYEQYF; DNA: TGCAGTGCTCTCCCCGGGACGGAACTGTACGAGCAGTACTTC
V: TRBV24-1; size: -; J: TRBJ2-1; D: TRBD1; length: 13; CDR3: CATSEYRGHEQFF; DNA: TGTGCCACCAGTGAGTACAGGGGGCATGAGCAGTTCTTC
V: TRBV18; size: -; J: TRBJ2-2; D: -; length: 15; CDR3: CASPSEPDITGELFF; DNA: TGTGCCAGCCCGTCGGAACCCGACATCACCGGGGAGCTGTTTTTT
V: TRBV25-1; size: few; J: TRBJ2-3; D: -; length: 16; CDR3: CASSEGGRSHTDTQYF; DNA: TGTGCCAGCAGTGAGGGGGGGCGATCCCACACAGATACGCAGTATTTT
V: TRBV28; size: many; J: TRBJ1-5; D: TRBD1; length: 13; CDR3: CATGDSRNQPQHF; DNA: TGTGCCACGGGGGACAGCCGCAATCAGCCCCAGCATTTT
V: TRBV27; size: many; J: TRBJ2-7; D: -; length: 14; CDR3: CASSSSQGAYEQYF; DNA: -
V: TRBV5-1; size: -; J: TRBJ1-4; D: TRBD1; length: 14; CDR3: CASSLETGNEKLFF; DNA: TGCGCCAGCAGCTTGGAGACAGGGAATGAAAAACTGTTTTTT
V: TRBV7-8; size: -; J: TRBJ2-5; D: -; length: 13; CDR3: CASNYRAGETQYF; DNA: TGTGCCAGCAATTACAGGGCGGGGGAGACCCAGTACTTC
V: TRBV12-5; size: -; J: TRBJ1-2; D: TRBD1; length: 14; CDR3: CASGLVAGGRGYTF; DNA: TGTGCTAGTGGTTTGGTGGCAGGGGGCAGGGGCTACACCTTC
V: TRBV2; size: -; J: TRBJ2-1; D: -; length: 13; CDR3: CARDSSGYNEQFF; DNA: TGTGCCAGGGACAGCTCGGGTTACAATGAGCAGTTCTTC
V: TRBV9; size: -; J: TRBJ2-5; D: -; length: 12; CDR3: CASSSTEETQYF; DNA: TGTGCCAGCAGCTCTACCGAAGAGACCCAGTACTTC
V: TRBV2; size: once; J: TRBJ2-7; D: TRBD1; length: 10; CDR3: CASDRGEQYF; DNA: TGTGCCAGCGACAGGGGGGAGCAGTACTTC
V: TRBV5-1; size: -; J: TRBJ1-4; D: -; length: 13; CDR3: CASSLRQNEKLFF; DNA: TGCGCCAGCAGCCTACGACAGAATGAAAAACTGTTTTTT
V: TRBV7-2; size: -; J: TRBJ1-1; D: -; length: 14; CDR3: CASSANRRYTEAFF; DNA: TGTGCCAGCAGCGCCAACCGAAGGTACACTGAAGCTTTCTTT
V: TRBV2; size: -; J: TRBJ1-6; D: TRBD1; length: 12; CDR3: CASRGTGTPLHF; DNA: TGTGCCAGCAGGGGGACAGGTACACCCCTCCACTTT